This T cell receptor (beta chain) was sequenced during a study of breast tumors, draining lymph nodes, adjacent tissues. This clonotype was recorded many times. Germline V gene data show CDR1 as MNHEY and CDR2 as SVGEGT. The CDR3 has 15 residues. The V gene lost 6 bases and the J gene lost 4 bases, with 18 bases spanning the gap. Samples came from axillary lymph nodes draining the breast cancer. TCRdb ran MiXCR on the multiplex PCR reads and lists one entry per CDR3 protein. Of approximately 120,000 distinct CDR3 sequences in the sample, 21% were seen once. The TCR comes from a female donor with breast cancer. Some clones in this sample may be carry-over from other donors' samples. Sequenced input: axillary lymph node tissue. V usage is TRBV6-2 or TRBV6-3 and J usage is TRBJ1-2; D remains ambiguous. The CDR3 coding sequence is TGTGCCAGCAGCTTTTCCCTTGAACGAGGCTATGGCTACACCTTC. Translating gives CASSFSLERGYGYTF.